The T cell receptor beta chain under discussion was sequenced for a study of shared T cell receptors in the human thymus. As concerns this clone: The same CDR3 also results from other DNA sequences found in this sample.

The protocol was immunoSEQ multiplex PCR, while the TCRdb copy is restricted to in-frame clones and leaves out a portion. The data show 600,000 to 900,000 clones, approximately 83% seen once. This CDR3 is built from 14 residues. The V and J ends lost 3 bases and 7 bases respectively, with 13 bases between them. CDR1 SGHTA and CDR2 FQGNSA come from the germline V gene. The sample was also reused in another study, on human thymus T cells. That source reports: Corrective heart surgery yielded resections, and these provided the thymus tissue. Related research reported highly overlapping thymic repertoires among unrelated individuals.

The TCR was taken from a girl less than two years old with a congenital heart defect. The sequenced sample was thymocytes. This chain connects TRBV7-2 to TRBJ1-5; the D gene is possibly TRBD1 (6 bases). CDR3 nucleotides: TGTGCCAGCAGCTTGGGAGGGGGAGGACAGCCCCAGCATTTT. Residues: CASSLGGGGQPQHF. Full variable domain (remainder filled in from reference TRBV7-2 and TRBJ1-5): GAGVSQSPSNKVTEKGKDVELRCDPISGHTALYWYRQSLGQGLEFLIYFQGNSAPDKSGLPSDRFSAERTGGSVSTLTIQRTQQEDSAVYLCASSLGGGGQPQHFGDGTRLSIL.